These T cell receptor beta chains were read from a single sample in a study of T cells in narcolepsy. Some clones are missing from TCRdb's copy, which holds only in-frame ones; the method was immunoSEQ multiplex PCR. The sample holds around 30,000 clones; roughly 87% are singletons and the top ten take around 3%. The sequencing input was CD45RA- memory CD4+ T cells from PBMCs. The source of these receptors is a human donor with narcolepsy. CDR3s include the opening cysteine and the closing phenylalanine or tryptophan. The D gene is left open where the match is weak. A clone size is listed for some rows: how often the clone was seen (once, few, many), or a class if it is expanded.

d_gene | abundance | len | j_gene | v_gene | CDR3nt | CDR3aa
TRBD1 | few | 11 | TRBJ1-2 | TRBV10-3 | TGTGCCACCGAATCGACAGGGTCCTACACCTTC | CATESTGSYTF
TRBD1 | . | 15 | TRBJ2-7 | TRBV11-1 | TGTGCCAGCAGCTTGAGAAGGACAGGGCCCTACGAGCAGTACTTC | CASSLRRTGPYEQYF
. | . | 16 | TRBJ2-1 | TRBV7-3 | TGTGCCAGCAGCTCCTCGGGATCTAGCTCCTACAATGAGCAGTTCTTC | CASSSSGSSSYNEQFF
. | . | 17 | TRBJ2-2 | TRBV5-1 | TGCGCCAGCAGCTTGAGGATGGTCGGGACTTCCTCCGGGGAGCTGTTTTTT | CASSLRMVGTSSGELFF
. | . | 17 | TRBJ2-6 | TRBV14 | TGTGCCAGCAGCCAAGACTGGGTAGGGGATGGGGCCAACGTCCTGACTTTC | CASSQDWVGDGANVLTF
. | . | 14 | TRBJ1-2 | TRBV7-9 | TGTGCCAGCAGCCCCCAAGGTCAGGGGCGCGGCTACACCTTC | CASSPQGQGRGYTF
TRBD2 | few | 14 | TRBJ2-1 | TRBV10-3 | TGTGCCATCATGACTAGCGGGGGGCTGAATGAGCAGTTCTTC | CAIMTSGGLNEQFF
TRBD2 | once | 14 | TRBJ2-1 | TRBV7-3 | TGTGCCAGCAGCTTATCCGGGGGAGGGAATGAGCAGTTCTTC | CASSLSGGGNEQFF
. | . | 18 | TRBJ1-5 | TRBV19 | TGTGCCGACACAGTATCCCCTGATCAGGGAGGGAGCAATCAGCCCCAGCATTTT | CADTVSPDQGGSNQPQHF
. | . | 15 | TRBJ1-2 | TRBV9 | TGTGCCAGCAGCGTAGCCCATGCAGGCAACTATGGCTACACCTTC | CASSVAHAGNYGYTF
TRBD1 | . | 15 | TRBJ1-6 | TRBV19 | TGTGCCAGTAGTACCACAGGGGGCGACAGGGAACCCCTCCACTTT | CASSTTGGDREPLHF
TRBD1 | . | 13 | TRBJ1-6 | TRBV10-2 | TGCGCCAGCACGGACAGGGGTAATTCACCCCTCCACTTT | CASTDRGNSPLHF
. | . | 15 | TRBJ1-5 | TRBV29-1 | TGCAGCGTTGAATGGGGGCCAGGTAGCAATCAGCCCCAGCATTTT | CSVEWGPGSNQPQHF
. | . | 12 | TRBJ1-3 | TRBV6-1 | TGTGCCATCTCGACAGGAGGAAACACCATATATTTT | CAISTGGNTIYF
. | . | 16 | TRBJ2-3 | TRBV7-3 | TGCGCCAGCAGCCAAGATTCCAGCTTCCTCACAGATACGCAGTATTTT | CASSQDSSFLTDTQYF
. | . | 19 | TRBJ2-6 | TRBV19 | TGTGCCAGTAGTCATAGGGCGACAGGTATAAGCTCTGGGGCCAACGTCCTGACTTTC | CASSHRATGISSGANVLTF
. | . | 14 | TRBJ1-4 | TRBV2 | TGTGCCAGCAGCGAACCGGCGGTGAATGAAAAACTGTTTTTT | CASSEPAVNEKLFF
. | . | 16 | TRBJ2-3 | TRBV5-1 | TGCGCCAGCAGCTTGGAGGGCAGGGGTAGCACAGATACGCAGTATTTT | CASSLEGRGSTDTQYF
TRBD1 | once | 13 | TRBJ2-7 | TRBV18 | TGTGCCAGCTCACAGGGGACAGGGGACGAGCAGTACTTC | CASSQGTGDEQYF
TRBD2 | . | 16 | TRBJ2-1 | TRBV7-3 | TGTGCCAGCAGCCCGGGACTAGGCCAACAAAAAAATGAGCAGTTCTTC | CASSPGLGQQKNEQFF
TRBD1 | once | 15 | TRBJ2-2 | TRBV6-6 | TGTGCCAGCAGCAGGACAGGGGGCGAAGCCGGGGAGCTGTTTTTT | CASSRTGGEAGELFF
. | . | 17 | TRBJ1-4 | TRBV5-8 | TGTGCCAGCAGCCTGGAGGTGATGACAGGAACTAATGAAAAACTGTTTTTT | CASSLEVMTGTNEKLFF
. | . | 18 | TRBJ1-3 | TRBV30 | TGTGCCTGGAGTCGGGGTAGGGTCTCCGGGAGGTCTGGAAACACCATATATTTT | CAWSRGRVSGRSGNTIYF
. | . | 13 | TRBJ2-5 | TRBV30 | TGTGCCTGGAGTGCACTAGTTGGTGAGACCCAGTACTTC | CAWSALVGETQYF
TRBD2 | . | 15 | TRBJ2-5 | TRBV14 | TGTGCCAGCAGCCCCTGGACTAGCGTCCAAGAGACCCAGTACTTC | CASSPWTSVQETQYF
TRBD2 | . | 17 | TRBJ2-2 | TRBV7-3 | TGTGCCAGCAGCCCGGGACTAGCGCAGGCGAACACCGGGGAGCTGTTTTTT | CASSPGLAQANTGELFF
TRBD1 | . | 16 | TRBJ1-3 | TRBV5-1 | TGCGCCAGCAGCCCCTCGACAGGGAGCTCTGGAAACACCATATATTTT | CASSPSTGSSGNTIYF
TRBD1 | . | 13 | TRBJ1-5 | TRBV6-1 | TGTGCCAGCAAGGGGGCCGGCAATCAGCCCCAGCATTTT | CASKGAGNQPQHF
TRBD1 | . | 13 | TRBJ2-7 | TRBV6-5 | TGTGCCAGCAGTAAGACAGGGGAGTACGAGCAGTACTTC | CASSKTGEYEQYF
. | . | 16 | TRBJ1-5 | TRBV7-8 | TGTGCCAGCAGCTTACTCGGCAGGCGAAGCAATCAGCCCCAGCATTTT | CASSLLGRRSNQPQHF
. | . | 14 | TRBJ1-5 | TRBV29-1 | TGCAGCGTTGGGGAACAGTCTAGCAATCAGCCCCAGCATTTT | CSVGEQSSNQPQHF
TRBD2 | . | 16 | TRBJ2-1 | TRBV9 | TGTGCCAGCAGCGTGGGTCCCGGGACTAACTACAATGAGCAGTTCTTC | CASSVGPGTNYNEQFF
TRBD1 | . | 15 | TRBJ2-7 | TRBV19 | TGTGCCAGTAGCCCTCGAGTGGGACAGTCCTACGAGCAGTACTTC | CASSPRVGQSYEQYF
. | . | 15 | TRBJ1-2 | TRBV13 | TGTGCCAGCAACCCGGCGGGGAAACCCCTCTATGGCTACACCTTC | CASNPAGKPLYGYTF
. | . | 13 | TRBJ2-5 | TRBV5-6 | TGTGCCAGCAGCGGCGCCAGCCAAGAGACCCAGTACTTC | CASSGASQETQYF
. | . | 16 | TRBJ1-3 | TRBV4-3 | TGCGCCAGCAGCCAAGAGCCGGTCGGCCGGGAAAACACCATATATTTT | CASSQEPVGRENTIYF
. | few | 12 | TRBJ2-7 | TRBV2 | TGTGCCAGCTGTCAGGACGCCTACGAGCAGTACTTC | CASCQDAYEQYF
. | . | 14 | TRBJ1-1 | TRBV2 | TGTGCCAGCAGCGCGGGACACTGGAACACTGAAGCTTTCTTT | CASSAGHWNTEAFF
. | . | 13 | TRBJ1-5 | TRBV7-9 | TGTGCCAGCAGCACACCCAGCAATCAGCCCCAGCATTTT | CASSTPSNQPQHF
. | . | 12 | TRBJ1-6 | TRBV6-1 | TGTGCCAGCAGGATGGAGTCTTCACCCCTCCACTTT | CASRMESSPLHF
. | . | 13 | TRBJ2-7 | TRBV27 | TGTGCCAGCAGGAGGAGGGGCTCCTACGAGCAGTACTTC | CASRRRGSYEQYF
TRBD2 | . | 13 | TRBJ2-7 | TRBV5-1 | TGCGCCAGCAGCCTGCGGGGGGGCTACGAGCAGTACTTC | CASSLRGGYEQYF
. | . | 13 | TRBJ1-2 | TRBV5-1 | TGCGCCAGCAGCTTGGGCAGGGGCGATGGCTACACCTTC | CASSLGRGDGYTF
. | . | 12 | TRBJ2-2 | TRBV6-5 | TGTGCCAGTGGACGGATCACCGGGGAGCTGTTTTTT | CASGRITGELFF
. | . | 13 | TRBJ1-4 | TRBV27 | TGTGCCAGCATGGGAAATCCTGAAGGGGTTCTGTTTTTT | CASMGNPEGVLFF
. | . | 15 | TRBJ2-1 | TRBV27 | TGTGCCAGCAGTTTAGGTGGCAATCTCTACAATGAGCAGTTCTTC | CASSLGGNLYNEQFF
TRBD1 | . | 16 | TRBJ2-7 | TRBV29-1 | TGCAGCGTTGAATGGGACAGGGGTGAGTTCGCCTACGAGCAGTACTTC | CSVEWDRGEFAYEQYF
. | . | 17 | TRBJ2-1 | TRBV5-1 | TGCGCCAGCAGCTTGGGGAGGGGGCAAGGTTTAATGGATGAGCAGTTCTTC | CASSLGRGQGLMDEQFF
. | . | 15 | TRBJ1-1 | TRBV11-2 | TGTGCCAGCAGCTTCGGAGTACAGCGGAACACTGAAGCTTTCTTT | CASSFGVQRNTEAFF
TRBD1 | . | 16 | TRBJ2-7 | TRBV4-1 | TGCGCCAGCAGCCAAGATACCGGGACAGGGGTCTACGAGCAGTACTTC | CASSQDTGTGVYEQYF
. | . | 12 | TRBJ1-4 | TRBV30 | TGTGCCTGGAGTACAAATCGAGAAAAACTGTTTTTT | CAWSTNREKLFF
. | . | 13 | TRBJ2-5 | TRBV12-5 | TGTGCTAGTGGTACGGACGGCCAAGAGACCCAGTACTTC | CASGTDGQETQYF
TRBD2 | . | 15 | TRBJ2-3 | TRBV5-1 | TGCGCCAGCAGCTCCGGACTAGCGGGGGCAGATACGCAGTATTTT | CASSSGLAGADTQYF
. | . | 16 | TRBJ2-3 | TRBV2 | TGTGCCAGCAGTGAACTAGGGGGTGCCTACACAGATACGCAGTATTTT | CASSELGGAYTDTQYF
. | once | 16 | TRBJ1-2 | TRBV9 | TGTGCCAGCAGCGTTTCACCGGGACAACCTATCTATGGCTACACCTTC | CASSVSPGQPIYGYTF
. | . | 13 | TRBJ1-2 | TRBV25-1 | TGTGCCAGCAGTGACAGCGGGAGTTATGGCTACACCTTC | CASSDSGSYGYTF
TRBD1 | . | 15 | TRBJ1-1 | TRBV5-1 | TGCGCCAGCAGCTCGAACTCAGGGGGAGCCACTGAAGCTTTCTTT | CASSSNSGGATEAFF
. | once | 14 | TRBJ2-5 | TRBV10-3 | TGTGCCATCAGTGCCCGGGCTGGGGATGAGACCCAGTACTTC | CAISARAGDETQYF
TRBD2 | few | 17 | TRBJ2-3 | TRBV4-3 | TGCGCCAGCAGCCAAGGATTGAGCGGGGGGAGCACAGATACGCAGTATTTT | CASSQGLSGGSTDTQYF
TRBD2 | . | 14 | TRBJ2-5 | TRBV4-2 | TGTGCCAGCAGCCAAGGGACTAGGGGCGAGACCCAGTACTTC | CASSQGTRGETQYF